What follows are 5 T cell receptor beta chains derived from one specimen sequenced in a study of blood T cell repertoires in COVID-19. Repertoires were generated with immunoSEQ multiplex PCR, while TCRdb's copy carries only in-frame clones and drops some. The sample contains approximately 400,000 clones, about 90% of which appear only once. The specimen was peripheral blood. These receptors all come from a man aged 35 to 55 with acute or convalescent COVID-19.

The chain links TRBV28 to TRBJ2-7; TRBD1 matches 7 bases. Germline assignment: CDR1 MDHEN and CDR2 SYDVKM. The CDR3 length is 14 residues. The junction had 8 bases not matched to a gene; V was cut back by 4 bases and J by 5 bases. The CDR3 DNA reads TGTGCCAGCAGTTCATTTCGACAGGGTGACGAGCAGTACTTC. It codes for CASSSFRQGDEQYF.

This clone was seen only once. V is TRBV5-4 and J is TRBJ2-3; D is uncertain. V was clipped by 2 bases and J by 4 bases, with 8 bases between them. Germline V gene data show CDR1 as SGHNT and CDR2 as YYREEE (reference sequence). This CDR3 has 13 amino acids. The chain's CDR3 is CASSLNSPDTQYF. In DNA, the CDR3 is TGTGCCAGCAGCTTAAACAGTCCAGATACGCAGTATTTT.

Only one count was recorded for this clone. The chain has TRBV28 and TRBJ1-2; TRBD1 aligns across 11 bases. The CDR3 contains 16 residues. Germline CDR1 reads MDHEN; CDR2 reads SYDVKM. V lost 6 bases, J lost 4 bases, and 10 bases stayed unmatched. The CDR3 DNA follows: TGTGCCAGCAGCTCACCCGGGGACAGGGGGACCTATGGCTACACCTTC. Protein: CASSSPGDRGTYGYTF.

The CDR3 sequence: CSAGATDTQYF. CDR3 nucleotide sequence: TGCAGTGCCGGAGCCACAGATACGCAGTATTTT. The chain combines TRBV20-1 with TRBJ2-3; unclear D gene. CDR1 and CDR2 from the germline V gene are DFQATT and SNEGSKA (reference sequence). V shed 6 bases and J shed 2 bases, with 6 bases lying between them. The CDR3 runs to 11 residues.

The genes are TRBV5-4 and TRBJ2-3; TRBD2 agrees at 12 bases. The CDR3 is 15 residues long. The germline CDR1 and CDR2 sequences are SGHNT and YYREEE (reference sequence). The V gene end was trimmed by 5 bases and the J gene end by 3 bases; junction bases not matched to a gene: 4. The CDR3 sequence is CASRLAGGRTDTQYF. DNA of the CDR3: TGTGCCAGCAGGCTAGCGGGGGGGCGAACAGATACGCAGTATTTT.